This T cell receptor (beta chain) was recovered during a study of blood T cell repertoires in COVID-19. Background on the study: Samples taken during acute and convalescent COVID-19 were collected in the United States, Italy and Spain.

CDR3 length equals 15 residues. V was clipped by 3 bases and J by 5 bases, with 17 bases between them. The germline V gene has CDR1 SGHNT and CDR2 YYREEE (reference sequence). Per the study methods: Using reference gene primer amplification, nucleated cell counts were estimated. Generated by immunoSEQ multiplex PCR, the TCRdb table keeps only in-frame clones and is missing some. V and J calls and clone size come straight from that table; D and trimming were deduced from the DNA. The data hold roughly 180,000 clones, with approximately 85% observed a single time. The chain is built from TRBV5-4 and TRBJ2-5; tentatively, D is TRBD2 (7 bases). The sample comprised peripheral blood. This clonotype was sampled from a woman between 50 and 59 years old with COVID-19, enrolled during active disease. The CDR3 spells CASSSVAGAPETQYF. The CDR3, as DNA: TGTGCCAGCAGCTCCGTGGCGGGGGCGCCCGAGACCCAGTACTTC.